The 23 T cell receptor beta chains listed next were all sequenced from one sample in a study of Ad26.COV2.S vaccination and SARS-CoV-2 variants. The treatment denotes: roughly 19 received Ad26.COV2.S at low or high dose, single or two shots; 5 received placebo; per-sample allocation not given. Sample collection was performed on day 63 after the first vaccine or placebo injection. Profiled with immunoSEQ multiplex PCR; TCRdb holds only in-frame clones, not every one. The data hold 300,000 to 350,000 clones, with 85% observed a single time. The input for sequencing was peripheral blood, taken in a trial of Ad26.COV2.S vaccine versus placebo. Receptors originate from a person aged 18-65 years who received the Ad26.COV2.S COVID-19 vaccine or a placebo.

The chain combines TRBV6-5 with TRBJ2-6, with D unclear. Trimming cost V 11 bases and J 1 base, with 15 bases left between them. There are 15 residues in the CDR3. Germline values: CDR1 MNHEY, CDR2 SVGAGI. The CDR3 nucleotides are TGTGCCGCCGACCCGAAGGGATCTGGGGCCAACGTCCTGACTTTC. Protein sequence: CAADPKGSGANVLTF.

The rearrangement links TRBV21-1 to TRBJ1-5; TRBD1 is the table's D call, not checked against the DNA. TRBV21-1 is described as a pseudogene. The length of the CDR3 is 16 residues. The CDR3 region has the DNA TGTGCCAGCAGCAGTTTGCCAGGGGCATACAATCAGCCCCAGCATTTT. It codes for CASSSLPGAYNQPQHF.

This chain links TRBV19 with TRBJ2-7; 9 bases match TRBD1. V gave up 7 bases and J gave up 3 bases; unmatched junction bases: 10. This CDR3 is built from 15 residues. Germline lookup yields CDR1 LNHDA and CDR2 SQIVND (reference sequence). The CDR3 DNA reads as TGTGCCAGTACCCCCGGACAGGGGTTCGACTACGAGCAGTACTTC. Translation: CASTPGQGFDYEQYF. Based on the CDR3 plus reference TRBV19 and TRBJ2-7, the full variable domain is DGGITQSPKYLFRKEGQNVTLSCEQNLNHDAMYWYRQDPGQGLRLIYYSQIVNDFQKGDIAEGYSVSREKKESFPLTVTSAQKNPTAFYLCASTPGQGFDYEQYFGPGTRLTVT.

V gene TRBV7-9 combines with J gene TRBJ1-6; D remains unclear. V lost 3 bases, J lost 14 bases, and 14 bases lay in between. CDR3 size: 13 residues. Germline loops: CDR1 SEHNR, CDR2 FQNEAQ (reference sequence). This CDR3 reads CASSFDGVGALHF. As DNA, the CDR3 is TGTGCCAGCAGCTTCGACGGAGTTGGTGCCCTCCACTTT.

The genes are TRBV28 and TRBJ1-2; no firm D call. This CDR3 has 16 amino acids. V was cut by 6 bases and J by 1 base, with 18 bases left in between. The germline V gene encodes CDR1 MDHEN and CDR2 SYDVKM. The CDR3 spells CASSLISQTFNYGYTF. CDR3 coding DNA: TGTGCCAGCAGCCTAATCTCACAAACGTTTAACTATGGCTACACCTTC.

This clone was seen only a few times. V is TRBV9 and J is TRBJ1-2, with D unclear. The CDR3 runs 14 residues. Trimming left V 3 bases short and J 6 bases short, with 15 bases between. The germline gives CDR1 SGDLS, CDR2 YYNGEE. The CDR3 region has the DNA TGTGCCAGCAGCGCGCCCCCCTTTAGAGATGGCTACACCTTC. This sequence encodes CASSAPPFRDGYTF.

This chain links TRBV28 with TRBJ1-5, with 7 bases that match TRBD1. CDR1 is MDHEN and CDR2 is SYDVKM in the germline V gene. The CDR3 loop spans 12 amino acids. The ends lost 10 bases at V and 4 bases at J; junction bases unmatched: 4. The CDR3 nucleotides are TGTGCCATTCAGACAGGGAATCAGCCCCAGCATTTT. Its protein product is CAIQTGNQPQHF.

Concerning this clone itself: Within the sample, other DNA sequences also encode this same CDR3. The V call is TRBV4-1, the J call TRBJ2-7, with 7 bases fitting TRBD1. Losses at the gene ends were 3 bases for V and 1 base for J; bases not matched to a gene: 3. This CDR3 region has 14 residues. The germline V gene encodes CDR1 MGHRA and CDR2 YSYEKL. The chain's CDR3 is CASSQVGQSYEQYF. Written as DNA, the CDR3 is TGCGCCAGCAGCCAGGTGGGACAGTCCTACGAGCAGTACTTC.

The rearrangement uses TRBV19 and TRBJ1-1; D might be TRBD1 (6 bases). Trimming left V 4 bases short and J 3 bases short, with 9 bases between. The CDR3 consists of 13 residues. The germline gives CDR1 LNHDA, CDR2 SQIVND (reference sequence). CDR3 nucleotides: TGTGCCAGTAGTAGGGGGGCAGACACTGAAGCTTTCTTT. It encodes CASSRGADTEAFF.

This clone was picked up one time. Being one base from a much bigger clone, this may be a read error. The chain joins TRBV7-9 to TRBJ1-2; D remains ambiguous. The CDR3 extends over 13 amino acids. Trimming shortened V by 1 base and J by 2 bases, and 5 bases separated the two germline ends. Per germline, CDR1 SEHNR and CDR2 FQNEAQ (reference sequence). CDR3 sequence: CASSLDSNYGYTF. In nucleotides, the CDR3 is TGTGCCAGCAGCTTAGACAGCAACTATGGCTACACCTTC.

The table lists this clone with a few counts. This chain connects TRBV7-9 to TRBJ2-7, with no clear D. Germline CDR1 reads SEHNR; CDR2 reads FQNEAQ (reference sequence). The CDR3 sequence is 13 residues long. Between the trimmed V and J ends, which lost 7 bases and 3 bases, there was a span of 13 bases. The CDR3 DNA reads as TGTGCCAGCATGGTAGGTGAGAGCTACGAGCAGTACTTC. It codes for CASMVGESYEQYF. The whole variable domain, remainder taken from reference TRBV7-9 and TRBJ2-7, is DTGVSQNPRHKITKRGQNVTFRCDPISEHNRLYWYRQTLGQGPEFLTYFQNEAQLEKSRLLSDRFSAERPKGSFSTLEIQRTEQGDSAMYLCASMVGESYEQYFGPGTRLTVT.

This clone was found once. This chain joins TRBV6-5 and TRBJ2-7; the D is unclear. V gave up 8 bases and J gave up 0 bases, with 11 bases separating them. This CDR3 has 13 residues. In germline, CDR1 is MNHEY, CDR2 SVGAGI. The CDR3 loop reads CASGLDLSYEQYF. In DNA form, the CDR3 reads TGTGCCAGCGGCCTCGACCTCTCCTACGAGCAGTACTTC.

The CDR3 region has the DNA TGTGCCAGCAGCTTAGCTGGGGGGCCGAGCTCCTACGAGCAGTACTTC. This codes for CASSLAGGPSSYEQYF. The chain combines TRBV7-2 with TRBJ2-7, with D tentatively TRBD1 or TRBD2 (6 bases each). The V and J ends lost 0 bases and 0 bases respectively, with 12 bases between them. Germline assignment: CDR1 SGHTA and CDR2 FQGNSA. The CDR3 totals 16 residues.

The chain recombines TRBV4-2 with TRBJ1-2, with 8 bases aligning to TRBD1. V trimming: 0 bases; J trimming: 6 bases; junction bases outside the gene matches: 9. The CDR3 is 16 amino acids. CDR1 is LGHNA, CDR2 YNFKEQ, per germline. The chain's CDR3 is CASSQDRTGRNDGYTF. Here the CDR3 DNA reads TGTGCCAGCAGCCAAGATCGGACAGGGAGGAATGATGGCTACACCTTC.

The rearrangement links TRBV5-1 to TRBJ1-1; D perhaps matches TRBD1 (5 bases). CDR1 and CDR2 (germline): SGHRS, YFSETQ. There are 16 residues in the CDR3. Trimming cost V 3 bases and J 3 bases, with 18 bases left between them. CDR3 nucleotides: TGCGCCAGCAGCTCCGGGACCGTTCTACGGGACACTGAAGCTTTCTTT. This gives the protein CASSSGTVLRDTEAFF.

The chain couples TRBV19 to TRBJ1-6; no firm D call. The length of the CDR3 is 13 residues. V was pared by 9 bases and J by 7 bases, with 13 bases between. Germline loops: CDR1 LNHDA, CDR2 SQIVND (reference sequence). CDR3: CASRTVTNSPLHF. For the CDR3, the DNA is TGTGCCAGCCGGACTGTTACAAATTCACCCCTCCACTTT.

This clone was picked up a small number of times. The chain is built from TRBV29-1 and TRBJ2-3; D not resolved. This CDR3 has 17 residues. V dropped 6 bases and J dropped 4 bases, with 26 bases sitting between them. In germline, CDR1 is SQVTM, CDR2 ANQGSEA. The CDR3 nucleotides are TGCAGCGTCGACAACTCCTTCTCGGTAGCAGAGGCAGATACGCAGTATTTT. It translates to CSVDNSFSVAEADTQYF.

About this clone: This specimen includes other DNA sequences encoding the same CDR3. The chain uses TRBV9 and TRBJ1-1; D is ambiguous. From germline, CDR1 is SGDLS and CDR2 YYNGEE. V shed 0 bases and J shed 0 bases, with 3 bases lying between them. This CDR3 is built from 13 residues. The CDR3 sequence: CASSVGMNTEAFF. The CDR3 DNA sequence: TGTGCCAGCAGCGTAGGGATGAACACTGAAGCTTTCTTT.

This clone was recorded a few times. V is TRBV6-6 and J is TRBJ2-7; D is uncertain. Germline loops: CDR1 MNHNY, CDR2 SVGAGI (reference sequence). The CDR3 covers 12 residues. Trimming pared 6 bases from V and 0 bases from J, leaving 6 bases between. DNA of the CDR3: TGTGCCAGCAGCTACAGCTCCTACGAGCAGTACTTC. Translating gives CASSYSSYEQYF.

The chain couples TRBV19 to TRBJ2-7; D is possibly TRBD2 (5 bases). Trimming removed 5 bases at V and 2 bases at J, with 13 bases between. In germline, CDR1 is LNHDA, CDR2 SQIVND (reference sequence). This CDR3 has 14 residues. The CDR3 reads CASSPFLGAYEQYF. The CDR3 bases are TGTGCCAGTAGTCCTTTCCTCGGGGCCTACGAGCAGTACTTC.

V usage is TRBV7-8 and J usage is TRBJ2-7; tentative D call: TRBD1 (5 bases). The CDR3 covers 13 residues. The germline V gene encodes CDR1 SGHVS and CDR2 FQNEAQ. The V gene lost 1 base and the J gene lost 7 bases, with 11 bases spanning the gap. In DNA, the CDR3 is TGTGCCAGCAGCTTAGGATCCAGGGTTGAGCAGTACTTC. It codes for CASSLGSRVEQYF.

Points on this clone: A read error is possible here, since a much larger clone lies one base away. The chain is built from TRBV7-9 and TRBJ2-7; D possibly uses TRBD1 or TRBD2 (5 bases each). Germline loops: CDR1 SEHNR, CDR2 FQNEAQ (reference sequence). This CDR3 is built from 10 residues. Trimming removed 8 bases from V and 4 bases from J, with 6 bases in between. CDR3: CASGGYEQYF. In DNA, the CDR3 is TGTGCCAGCGGGGGTTACGAGCAGTACTTC. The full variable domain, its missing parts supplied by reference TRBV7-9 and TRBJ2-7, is DTGVSQNPRHKITKRGQNVTFRCDPISEHNRLYWYRQTLGQGPEFLTYFQNEAQLEKSRLLSDRFSAERPKGSFSTLEIQRTEQGDSAMYLCASGGYEQYFGPGTRLTVT.

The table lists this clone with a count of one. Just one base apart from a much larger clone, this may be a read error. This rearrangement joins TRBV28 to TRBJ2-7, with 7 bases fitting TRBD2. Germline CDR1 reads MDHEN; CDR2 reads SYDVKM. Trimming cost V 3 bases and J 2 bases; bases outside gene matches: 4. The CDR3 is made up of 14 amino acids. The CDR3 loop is CASSFSSGTYEQYF. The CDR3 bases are TGTGCCAGCAGTTTTTCTAGCGGAACCTACGAGCAGTACTTC. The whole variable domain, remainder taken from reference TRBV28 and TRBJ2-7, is DVKVTQSSRYLVKRTGEKVFLECVQDMDHENMFWYRQDPGLGLRLIYFSYDVKMKEKGDIPEGYSVSREKKERFSLILESASTNQTSMYLCASSFSSGTYEQYFGPGTRLTVT.